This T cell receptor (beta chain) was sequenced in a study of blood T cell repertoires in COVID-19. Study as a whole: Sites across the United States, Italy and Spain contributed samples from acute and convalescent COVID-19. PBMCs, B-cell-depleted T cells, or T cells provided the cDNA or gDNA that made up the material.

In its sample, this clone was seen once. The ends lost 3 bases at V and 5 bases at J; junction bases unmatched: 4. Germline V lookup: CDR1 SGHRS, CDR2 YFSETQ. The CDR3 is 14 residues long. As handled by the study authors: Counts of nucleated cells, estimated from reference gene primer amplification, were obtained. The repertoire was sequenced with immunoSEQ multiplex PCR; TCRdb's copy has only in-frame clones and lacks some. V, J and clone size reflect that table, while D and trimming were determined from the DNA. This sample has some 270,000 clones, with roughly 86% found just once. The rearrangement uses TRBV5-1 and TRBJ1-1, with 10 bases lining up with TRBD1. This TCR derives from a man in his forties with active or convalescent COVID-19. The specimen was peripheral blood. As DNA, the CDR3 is TGCGCCAGCAGCTGGGGACAGGGGACGACTGAAGCTTTCTTT. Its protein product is CASSWGQGTTEAFF.